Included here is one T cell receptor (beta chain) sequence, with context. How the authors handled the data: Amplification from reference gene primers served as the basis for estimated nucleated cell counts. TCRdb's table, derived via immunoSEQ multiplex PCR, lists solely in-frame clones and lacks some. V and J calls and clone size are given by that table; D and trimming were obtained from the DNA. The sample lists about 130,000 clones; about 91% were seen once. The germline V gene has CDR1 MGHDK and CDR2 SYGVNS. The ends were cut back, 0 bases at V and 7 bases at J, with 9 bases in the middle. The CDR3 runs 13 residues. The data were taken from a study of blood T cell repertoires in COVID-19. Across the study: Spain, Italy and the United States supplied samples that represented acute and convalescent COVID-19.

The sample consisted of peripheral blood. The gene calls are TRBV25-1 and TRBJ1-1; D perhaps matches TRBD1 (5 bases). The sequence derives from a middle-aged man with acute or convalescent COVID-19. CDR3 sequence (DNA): TGTGCCAGCAGTGAATATGGCCAGGGTGAAGCTTTCTTT. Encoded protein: CASSEYGQGEAFF.